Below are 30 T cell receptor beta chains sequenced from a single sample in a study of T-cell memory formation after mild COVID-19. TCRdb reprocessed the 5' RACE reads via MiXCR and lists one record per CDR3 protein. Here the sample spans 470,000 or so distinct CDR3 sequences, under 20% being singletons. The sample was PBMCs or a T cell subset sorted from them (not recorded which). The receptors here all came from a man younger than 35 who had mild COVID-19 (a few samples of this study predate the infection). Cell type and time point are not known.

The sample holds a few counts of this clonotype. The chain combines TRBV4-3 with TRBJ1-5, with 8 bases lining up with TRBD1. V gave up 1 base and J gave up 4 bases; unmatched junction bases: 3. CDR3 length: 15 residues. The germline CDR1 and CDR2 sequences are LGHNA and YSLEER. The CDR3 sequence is CASSQGTGPNQPQHF. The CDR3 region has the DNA TGCGCCAGCAGCCAAGGGACAGGGCCAAATCAGCCCCAGCATTTT.

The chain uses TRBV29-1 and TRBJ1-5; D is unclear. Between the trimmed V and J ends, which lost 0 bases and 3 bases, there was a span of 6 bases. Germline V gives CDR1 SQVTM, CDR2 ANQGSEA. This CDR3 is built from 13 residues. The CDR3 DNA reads TGCAGCGTTGAAGAAGACCCCAATCAGCCCCAGCATTTT. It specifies CSVEEDPNQPQHF.

CDR3: CASGFPNTEAFF. The CDR3 DNA reads as TGTGCTAGTGGTTTTCCCAACACTGAAGCTTTCTTT. The V call is TRBV12-5, the J call TRBJ1-1; unclear D gene. Trimming removed 3 bases at V and 2 bases at J, with 4 bases between. Germline V CDR1 and CDR2: LGHNT, FRNRAP. There are 12 residues in the CDR3.

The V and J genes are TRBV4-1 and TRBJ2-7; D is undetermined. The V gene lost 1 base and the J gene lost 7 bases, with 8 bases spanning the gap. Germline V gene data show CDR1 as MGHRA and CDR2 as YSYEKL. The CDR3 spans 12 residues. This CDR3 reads CASSQGLREQYF. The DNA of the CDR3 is TGCGCCAGCAGCCAAGGGCTACGGGAGCAGTACTTC.

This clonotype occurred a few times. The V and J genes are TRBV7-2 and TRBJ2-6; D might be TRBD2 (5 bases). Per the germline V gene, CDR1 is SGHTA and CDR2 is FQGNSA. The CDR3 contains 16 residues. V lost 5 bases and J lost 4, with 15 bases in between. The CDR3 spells CASSRGPPGGANVLTF. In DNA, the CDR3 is TGTGCCAGCAGCCGAGGACCTCCGGGGGGGGCCAACGTCCTGACTTTC.

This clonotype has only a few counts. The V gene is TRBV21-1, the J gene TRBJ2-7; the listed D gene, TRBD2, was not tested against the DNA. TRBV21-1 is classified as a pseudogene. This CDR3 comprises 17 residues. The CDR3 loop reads CASSKAEGRVYVGEQYV. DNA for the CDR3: TGTGCCAGCAGCAAAGCGGAGGGCAGGGTATACGTTGGGGAGCAGTACGTC.

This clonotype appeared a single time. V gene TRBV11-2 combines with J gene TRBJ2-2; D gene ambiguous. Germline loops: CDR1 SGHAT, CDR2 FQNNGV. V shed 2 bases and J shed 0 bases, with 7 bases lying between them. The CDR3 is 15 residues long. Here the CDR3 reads CASSLNPANTGELFF. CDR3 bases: TGTGCCAGCAGCTTAAATCCAGCGAACACCGGGGAGCTGTTTTTT.

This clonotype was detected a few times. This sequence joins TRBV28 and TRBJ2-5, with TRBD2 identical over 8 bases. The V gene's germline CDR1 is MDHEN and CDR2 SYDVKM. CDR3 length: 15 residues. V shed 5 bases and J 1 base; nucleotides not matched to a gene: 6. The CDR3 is CASSQAGASQETQYF. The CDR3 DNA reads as TGTGCCAGCAGTCAAGCGGGGGCCTCCCAAGAGACCCAGTACTTC.

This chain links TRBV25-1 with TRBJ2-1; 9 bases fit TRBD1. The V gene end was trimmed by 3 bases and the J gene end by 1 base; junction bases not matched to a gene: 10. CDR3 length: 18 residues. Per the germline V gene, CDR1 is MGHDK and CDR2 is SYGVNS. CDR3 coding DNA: TGTGCCAGCAGTGAGTGGGGACAGGGTTCCCTATCCTACAATGAGCAGTTCTTC. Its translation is CASSEWGQGSLSYNEQFF.

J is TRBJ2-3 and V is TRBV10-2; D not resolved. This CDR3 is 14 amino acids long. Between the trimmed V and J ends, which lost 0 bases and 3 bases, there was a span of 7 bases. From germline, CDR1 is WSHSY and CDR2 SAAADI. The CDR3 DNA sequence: TGCGCCAGCAGTGAGTCGAAGCTGACAGATACGCAGTATTTT. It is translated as CASSESKLTDTQYF.

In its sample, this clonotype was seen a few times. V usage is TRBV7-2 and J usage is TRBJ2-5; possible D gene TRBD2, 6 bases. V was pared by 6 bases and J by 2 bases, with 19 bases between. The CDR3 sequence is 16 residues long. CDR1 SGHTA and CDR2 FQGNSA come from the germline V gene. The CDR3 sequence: CASREGAGSSQETQYF. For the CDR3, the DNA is TGTGCCAGCAGGGAAGGGGCCGGGAGTTCACAAGAGACCCAGTACTTC.

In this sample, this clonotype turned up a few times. The CDR3 is CASSLQRRYEEQYF. The CDR3 DNA sequence: TGTGCCAGCTCACTGCAGAGAAGATACGAAGAGCAGTACTTC. The chain uses TRBV18 and TRBJ2-7; no definite D call. V was pared by 4 bases and J by 7 bases, with 17 bases between. Germline CDR1 reads KGHSH; CDR2 reads LQKENI. There are 14 residues in the CDR3.

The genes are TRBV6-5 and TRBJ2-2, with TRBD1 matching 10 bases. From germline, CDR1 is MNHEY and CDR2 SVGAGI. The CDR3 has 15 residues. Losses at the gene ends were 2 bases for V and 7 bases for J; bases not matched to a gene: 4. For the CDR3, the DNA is TGTGCCAGCAGTTACGGGACAGGGGTTATCGGGGAGCTGTTTTTT. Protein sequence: CASSYGTGVIGELFF.

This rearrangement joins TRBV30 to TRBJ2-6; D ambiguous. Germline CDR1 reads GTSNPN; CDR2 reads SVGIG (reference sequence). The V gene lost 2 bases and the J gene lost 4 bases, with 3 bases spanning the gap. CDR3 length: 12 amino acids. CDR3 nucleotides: TGTGCCTGGAGTTTGGGGGCCAACGTCCTGACTTTC. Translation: CAWSLGANVLTF.

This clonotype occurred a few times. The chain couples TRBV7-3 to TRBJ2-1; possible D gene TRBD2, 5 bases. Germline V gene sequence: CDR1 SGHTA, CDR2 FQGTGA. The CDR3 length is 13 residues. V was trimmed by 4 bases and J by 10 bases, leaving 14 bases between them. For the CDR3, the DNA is TGTGCCAGCAGCTCCACTAGTTTAGGGGAGCAGTTCTTC. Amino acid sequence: CASSSTSLGEQFF.

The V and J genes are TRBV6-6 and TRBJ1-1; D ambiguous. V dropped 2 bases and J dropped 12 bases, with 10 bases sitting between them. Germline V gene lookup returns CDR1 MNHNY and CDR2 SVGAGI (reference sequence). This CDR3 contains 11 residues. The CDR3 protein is CASSYPGRTFF. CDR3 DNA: TGTGCCAGCAGTTACCCCGGGCGGACTTTCTTT.

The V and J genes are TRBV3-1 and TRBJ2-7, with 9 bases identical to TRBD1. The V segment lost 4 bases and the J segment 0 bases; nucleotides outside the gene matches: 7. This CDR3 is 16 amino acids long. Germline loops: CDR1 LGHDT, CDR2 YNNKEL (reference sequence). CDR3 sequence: CASSPSGTGSSYEQYF. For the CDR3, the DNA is TGTGCCAGCAGCCCCTCCGGGACAGGGAGCTCCTACGAGCAGTACTTC.

The CDR3 sequence is CASSYPGDTEAFF. The CDR3 region has the DNA TGTGCCAGCAGTTACCCAGGGGACACTGAAGCTTTCTTT. The J gene is TRBJ1-1, the V gene TRBV6-5; possibly TRBD1 for D (6 bases). There are 13 residues in the CDR3. V gave up 2 bases and J gave up 3 bases, with 7 bases separating them. Germline-derived CDR1 and CDR2 are MNHEY and SVGAGI.

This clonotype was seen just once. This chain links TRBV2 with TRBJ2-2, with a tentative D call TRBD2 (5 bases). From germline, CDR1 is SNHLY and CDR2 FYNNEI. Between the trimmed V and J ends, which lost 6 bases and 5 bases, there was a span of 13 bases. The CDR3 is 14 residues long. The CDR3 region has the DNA TGTGCCAGCAGGACCGGGGAAGGGACCGGGGAGCTGTTTTTT. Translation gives CASRTGEGTGELFF. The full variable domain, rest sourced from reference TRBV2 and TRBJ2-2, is EPEVTQTPSHQVTQMGQEVILRCVPISNHLYFYWYRQILGQKVEFLVSFYNNEISEKSEIFDDQFSVERPDGSNFTLKIRSTKLEDSAMYFCASRTGEGTGELFFGEGSRLTVL.

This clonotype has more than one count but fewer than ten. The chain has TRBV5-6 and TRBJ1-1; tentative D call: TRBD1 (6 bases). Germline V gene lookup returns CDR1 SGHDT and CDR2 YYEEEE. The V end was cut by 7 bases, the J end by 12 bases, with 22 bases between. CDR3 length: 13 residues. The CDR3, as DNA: TGTGCCAGCCGTTTGACAGGTATAGCCAAGACTTTCTTT. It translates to CASRLTGIAKTFF.

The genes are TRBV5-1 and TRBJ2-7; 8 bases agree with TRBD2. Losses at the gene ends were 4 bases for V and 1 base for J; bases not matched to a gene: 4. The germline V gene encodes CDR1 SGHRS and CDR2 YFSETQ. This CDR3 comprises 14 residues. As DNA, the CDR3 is TGCGCCAGCAGCGGCTTAGCGGGATCCTACGAGCAGTACTTC. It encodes CASSGLAGSYEQYF.

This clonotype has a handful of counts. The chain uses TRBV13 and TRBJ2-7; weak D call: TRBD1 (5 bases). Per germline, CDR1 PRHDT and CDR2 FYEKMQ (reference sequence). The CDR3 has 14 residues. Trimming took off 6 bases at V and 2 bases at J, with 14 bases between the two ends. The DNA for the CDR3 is TGTGCCAGCAGGGGGCCAGGGATCCCCTACGAGCAGTACGTC. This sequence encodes CASRGPGIPYEQYV.

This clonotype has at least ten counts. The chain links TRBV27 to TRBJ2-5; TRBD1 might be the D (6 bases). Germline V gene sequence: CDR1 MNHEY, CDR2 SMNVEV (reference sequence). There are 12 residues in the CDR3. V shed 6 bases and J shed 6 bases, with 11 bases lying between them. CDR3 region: CASSLTGKTQYF. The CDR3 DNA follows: TGTGCCAGCAGCCTAACAGGGAAGACCCAGTACTTC.

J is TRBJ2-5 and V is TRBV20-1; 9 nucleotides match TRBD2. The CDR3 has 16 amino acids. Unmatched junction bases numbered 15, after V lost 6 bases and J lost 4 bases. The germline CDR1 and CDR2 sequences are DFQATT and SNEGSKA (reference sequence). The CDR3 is CSARRGAGGWGETQYF. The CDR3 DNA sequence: TGCAGTGCCCGGCGAGGAGCGGGGGGCTGGGGAGAGACCCAGTACTTC.

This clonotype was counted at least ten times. The CDR3 protein is CASSLKRYPNPDTQYF. CDR3 DNA: TGCGCCAGCAGCTTGAAGCGGTATCCCAATCCAGATACGCAGTATTTT. The gene calls are TRBV5-1 and TRBJ2-3; tentative D call: TRBD2 (5 bases). Trimming cost V 1 base and J 4 bases, with 16 bases left between them. There are 16 residues in the CDR3. In germline, CDR1 is SGHRS, CDR2 YFSETQ.

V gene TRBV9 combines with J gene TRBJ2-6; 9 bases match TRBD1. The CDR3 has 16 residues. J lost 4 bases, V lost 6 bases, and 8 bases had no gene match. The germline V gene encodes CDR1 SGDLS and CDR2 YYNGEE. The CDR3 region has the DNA TGTGCCAGCAAAGGGACAGGGTCTTCCGGGGCCAACGTCCTGACTTTC. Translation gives CASKGTGSSGANVLTF.

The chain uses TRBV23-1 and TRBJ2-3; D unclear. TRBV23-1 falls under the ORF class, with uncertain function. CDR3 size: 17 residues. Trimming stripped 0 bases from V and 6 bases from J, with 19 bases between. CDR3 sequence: CASSQSLRPPKADTQYF. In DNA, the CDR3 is TGCGCCAGCAGTCAATCCCTCAGACCGCCCAAAGCGGATACGCAGTATTTT.

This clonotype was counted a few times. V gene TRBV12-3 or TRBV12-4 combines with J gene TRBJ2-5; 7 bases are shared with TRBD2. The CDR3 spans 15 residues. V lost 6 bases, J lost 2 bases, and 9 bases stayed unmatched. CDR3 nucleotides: TGTGCCAGCAGCCCGAGTGGTAGCGGGCAAGAGACCCAGTACTTC. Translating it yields CASSPSGSGQETQYF.

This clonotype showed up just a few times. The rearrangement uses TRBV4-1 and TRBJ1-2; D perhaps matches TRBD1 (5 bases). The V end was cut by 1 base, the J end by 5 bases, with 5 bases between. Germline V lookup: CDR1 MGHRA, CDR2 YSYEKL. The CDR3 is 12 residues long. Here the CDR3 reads CASSQAGYGYTF. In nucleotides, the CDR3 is TGCGCCAGCAGCCAAGCAGGGTATGGCTACACCTTC.

CDR3: CASSVAPTGESPLHF. The CDR3, as DNA: TGTGCCAGCAGCGTAGCCCCGACAGGGGAGTCACCCCTCCACTTT. The rearrangement uses TRBV9 and TRBJ1-6, with 8 bases matching TRBD1. Germline V CDR1 and CDR2: SGDLS, YYNGEE. The V gene end was trimmed by 0 bases and the J gene end by 10 bases; junction bases not matched to a gene: 6. The CDR3 contains 15 residues. Using reference TRBV9 and TRBJ1-6 for the parts outside the CDR3, the full variable domain is DSGVTQTPKHLITATGQRVTLRCSPRSGDLSVYWYQQSLDQGLQFLIQYYNGEERAKGNILERFSAQQFPDLHSELNLSSLELGDSALYFCASSVAPTGESPLHFGNGTRLTVT.